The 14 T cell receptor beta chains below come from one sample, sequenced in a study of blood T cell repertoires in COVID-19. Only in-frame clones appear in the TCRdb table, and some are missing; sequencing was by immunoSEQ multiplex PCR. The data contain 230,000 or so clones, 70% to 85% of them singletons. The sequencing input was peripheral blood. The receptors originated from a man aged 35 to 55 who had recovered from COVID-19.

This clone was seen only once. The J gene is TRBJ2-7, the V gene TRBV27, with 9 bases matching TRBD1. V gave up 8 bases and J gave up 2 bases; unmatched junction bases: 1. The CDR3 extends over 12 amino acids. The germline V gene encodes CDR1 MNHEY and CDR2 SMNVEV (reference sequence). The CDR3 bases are TGTGCCAGCGGGACAGGGCCCTACGAGCAGTACTTC. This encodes CASGTGPYEQYF.

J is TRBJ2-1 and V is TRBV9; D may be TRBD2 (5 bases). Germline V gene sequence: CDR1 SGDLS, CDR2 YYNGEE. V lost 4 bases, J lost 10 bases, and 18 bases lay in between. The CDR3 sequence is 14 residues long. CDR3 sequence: CASSSGRPGYEQFF. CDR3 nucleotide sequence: TGTGCCAGCAGCTCGGGCCGGCCGGGGTACGAGCAGTTCTTC. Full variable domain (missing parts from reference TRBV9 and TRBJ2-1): DSGVTQTPKHLITATGQRVTLRCSPRSGDLSVYWYQQSLDQGLQFLIQYYNGEERAKGNILERFSAQQFPDLHSELNLSSLELGDSALYFCASSSGRPGYEQFFGPGTRLTVL.

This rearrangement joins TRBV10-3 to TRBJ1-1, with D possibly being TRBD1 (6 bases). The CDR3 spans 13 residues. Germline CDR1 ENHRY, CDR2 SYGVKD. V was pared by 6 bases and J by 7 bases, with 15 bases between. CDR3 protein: CAIRGRDMDEAFF. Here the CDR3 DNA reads TGTGCCATCAGAGGTAGGGACATGGATGAAGCTTTCTTT.

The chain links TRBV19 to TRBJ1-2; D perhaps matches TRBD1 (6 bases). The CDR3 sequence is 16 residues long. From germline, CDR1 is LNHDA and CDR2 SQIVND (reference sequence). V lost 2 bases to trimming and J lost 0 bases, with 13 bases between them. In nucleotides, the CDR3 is TGTGCCAGTAGTATATCAGGGGCGACCACTAACTATGGCTACACCTTC. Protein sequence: CASSISGATTNYGYTF.

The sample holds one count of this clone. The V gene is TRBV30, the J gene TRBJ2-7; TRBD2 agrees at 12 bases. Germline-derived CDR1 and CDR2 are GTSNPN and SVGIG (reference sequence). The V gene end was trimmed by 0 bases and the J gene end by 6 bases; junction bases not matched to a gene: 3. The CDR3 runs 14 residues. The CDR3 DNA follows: TGTGCCTGGAGTGTATTGGGACTAGCGGGCGAGCAGTACTTC. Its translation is CAWSVLGLAGEQYF.

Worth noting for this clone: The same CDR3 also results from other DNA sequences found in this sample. The CDR3 here is CASSLLAGGQETQYF. The CDR3 DNA is TGTGCCAGCTCGTTACTAGCGGGGGGTCAAGAGACCCAGTACTTC. The chain recombines TRBV18 with TRBJ2-5; 12 bases are shared with TRBD2. Germline CDR1 and CDR2: KGHSH and LQKENI. The V and J ends lost 6 bases and 2 bases, in that order; junction bases with no gene match: 4. The CDR3 covers 15 residues.

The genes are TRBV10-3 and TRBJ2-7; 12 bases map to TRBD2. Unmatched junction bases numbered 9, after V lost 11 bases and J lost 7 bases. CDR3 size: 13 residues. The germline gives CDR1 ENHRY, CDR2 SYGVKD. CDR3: CAAQLAGGGEQYF. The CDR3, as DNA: TGTGCCGCCCAACTAGCGGGAGGAGGTGAGCAGTACTTC.

The CDR3 bases are TGTGCCAGCAGCGGAGATTACACTGAAGCTTTCTTT. Protein: CASSGDYTEAFF. The V gene is TRBV12-3 or TRBV12-4, the J gene TRBJ1-1; no clear D. V was pared by 6 bases and J by 3 bases, with 8 bases between. This CDR3 comprises 12 residues.

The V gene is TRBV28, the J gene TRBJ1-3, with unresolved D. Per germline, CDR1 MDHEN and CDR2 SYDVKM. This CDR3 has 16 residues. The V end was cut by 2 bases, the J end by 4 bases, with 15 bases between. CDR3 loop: CASSLILGVRGNTIYF. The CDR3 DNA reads TGTGCCAGCAGTTTAATTCTTGGCGTGAGGGGAAACACCATATATTTT.

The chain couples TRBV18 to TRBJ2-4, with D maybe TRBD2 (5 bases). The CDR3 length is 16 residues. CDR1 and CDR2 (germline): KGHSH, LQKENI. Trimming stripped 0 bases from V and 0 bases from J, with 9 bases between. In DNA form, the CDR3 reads TGTGCCAGCTCACCACCGTCCGGGATAGCCAAAAACATTCAGTACTTC. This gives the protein CASSPPSGIAKNIQYF.

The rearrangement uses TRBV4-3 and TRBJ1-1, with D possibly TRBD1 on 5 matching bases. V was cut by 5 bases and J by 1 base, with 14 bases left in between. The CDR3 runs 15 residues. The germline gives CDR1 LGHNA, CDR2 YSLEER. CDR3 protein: CASSSSADRNTEAFF. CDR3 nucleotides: TGCGCCAGCAGCTCGTCCGCTGACAGGAACACTGAAGCTTTCTTT.

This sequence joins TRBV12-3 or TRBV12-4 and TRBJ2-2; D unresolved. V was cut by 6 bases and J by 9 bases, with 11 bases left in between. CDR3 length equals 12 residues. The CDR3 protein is CASSNSNRELFF. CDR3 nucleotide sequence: TGTGCCAGCAGCAATAGCAACCGGGAGCTGTTTTTT.

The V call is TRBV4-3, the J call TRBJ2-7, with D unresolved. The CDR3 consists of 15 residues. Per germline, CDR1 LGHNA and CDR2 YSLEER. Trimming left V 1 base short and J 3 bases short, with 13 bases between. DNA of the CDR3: TGCGCCAGCAGCCAAGTGCGACATACTGACTACGAGCAGTACTTC. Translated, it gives CASSQVRHTDYEQYF.

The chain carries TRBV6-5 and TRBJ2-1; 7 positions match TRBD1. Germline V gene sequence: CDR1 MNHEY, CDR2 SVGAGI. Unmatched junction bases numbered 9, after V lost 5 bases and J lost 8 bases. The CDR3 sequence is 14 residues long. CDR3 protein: CASSLRDSYYEQFF. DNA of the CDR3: TGTGCCAGCAGTCTCCGGGACAGTTACTATGAGCAGTTCTTC.